What follows are 13 T cell receptor beta chains derived from one specimen sequenced in a study of T cells after yellow fever vaccination. TCRdb re-analysed the 5' RACE reads in MiXCR, keeping a single row per CDR3 protein. The sample holds hundreds of thousands of distinct CDR3 sequences, 19% seen once. The sequences come from PBMCs, collected 15 days after the yellow fever booster vaccination. These receptors all come from a man between 25 and 39 years old who received the YFV17D yellow fever vaccine.

A few counts support this clonotype. The chain joins TRBV20-1 to TRBJ2-4, with a weak D call TRBD1 (6 bases). The CDR3 runs 16 residues. Trimming pared 1 base from V and 7 bases from J, leaving 20 bases between. Germline V gene lookup returns CDR1 DFQATT and CDR2 SNEGSKA (reference sequence). The DNA for the CDR3 is TGCAGTGCTAGAGCAGGGGTAGCAGGCCTCGGGAACATTCAGTACTTC. This encodes CSARAGVAGLGNIQYF.

This clonotype was counted between two and nine times. V is TRBV19 and J is TRBJ2-3, with 7 nucleotides matching TRBD2. This CDR3 has 12 residues. With 4 bases clipped from V and 5 bases from J, the junction kept 0 bases outside the gene matches. From germline, CDR1 is LNHDA and CDR2 SQIVND (reference sequence). The CDR3 loop is CASSTSGDTQYF. CDR3 nucleotide sequence: TGTGCCAGTAGTACTAGCGGAGATACGCAGTATTTT.

The chain combines TRBV5-6 with TRBJ2-1; D remains unclear. CDR3 length: 13 amino acids. Trimming left V 0 bases short and J 3 bases short, with 4 bases between. Germline-derived CDR1 and CDR2 are SGHDT and YYEEEE. DNA of the CDR3: TGTGCCAGCAGCTTGGAGTTCTACAATGAGCAGTTCTTC. Its protein is CASSLEFYNEQFF.

This clonotype came up a few times. The chain combines TRBV20-1 with TRBJ2-1; 8 nucleotides align to TRBD1. From germline, CDR1 is DFQATT and CDR2 SNEGSKA (reference sequence). The CDR3 has 15 amino acids. J lost 1 base, V lost 3 bases, and 5 bases had no gene match. CDR3 coding DNA: TGCAGTGCTAGGGACAGGGTAGGATCCTACAATGAGCAGTTCTTC. Protein sequence: CSARDRVGSYNEQFF.

V usage is TRBV5-4 and J usage is TRBJ1-1; 8 positions agree with TRBD1. V shed 2 bases and J 1 base; nucleotides not matched to a gene: 4. Looked up from germline, CDR1 is SGHNT and CDR2 is YYREEE (reference sequence). The CDR3 sequence is 15 residues long. CDR3 coding DNA: TGTGCCAGCAGCTTAAGGACAGGGCCGAACACTGAAGCTTTCTTT. Translating gives CASSLRTGPNTEAFF.

This clonotype showed up many times. The CDR3 is CASSYLQDNTEAFF. Written as DNA, the CDR3 is TGTGCCAGCAGTTATTTACAGGACAACACTGAAGCTTTCTTT. This sequence joins TRBV6-2 or TRBV6-3 and TRBJ1-1, with a possible D match to TRBD1 (5 bases). CDR3 length equals 14 residues. CDR1 MNHEY and CDR2 SVGEGT come from the germline V gene. V lost 3 bases and J lost 2, with 10 bases in between.

This clonotype was found a few times. The genes are TRBV11-2 and TRBJ2-2; 10 nucleotides agree with TRBD2. Per the germline V gene, CDR1 is SGHAT and CDR2 is FQNNGV. The V segment lost 4 bases and the J segment 2 bases; nucleotides outside the gene matches: 4. The length of the CDR3 is 16 residues. CDR3 amino acids: CASSSRTSGNTGELFF. CDR3 sequence (DNA): TGTGCCAGCAGCTCCCGGACTAGCGGCAACACCGGGGAGCTGTTTTTT.

This clonotype showed up just a few times. This chain uses TRBV7-9 with TRBJ2-1, with 9 bases fitting TRBD1. Germline CDR1 reads SEHNR; CDR2 reads FQNEAQ (reference sequence). The V segment lost 5 bases and the J segment 6 bases; nucleotides outside the gene matches: 11. The CDR3 sequence is 16 residues long. CDR3 loop: CASSPDPGQGFNEQFF. CDR3 nucleotide sequence: TGTGCCAGCAGCCCAGACCCGGGACAGGGTTTCAATGAGCAGTTCTTC.

In this sample, this clonotype turned up a few times. The chain links TRBV20-1 to TRBJ2-3; 9 bases are shared with TRBD1. Germline trimming cut 4 bases from V and 3 bases from J; bases unmatched to any gene: 11. Germline lookup yields CDR1 DFQATT and CDR2 SNEGSKA (reference sequence). The CDR3 spans 16 residues. This CDR3 is CSANDAAGTGTDTQYF. The DNA of the CDR3 is TGCAGTGCTAATGATGCGGCTGGGACAGGGACAGATACGCAGTATTTT.

The chain uses TRBV20-1 and TRBJ1-5, with D possibly matching TRBD1 (5 bases). V was clipped by 6 bases and J by 1 base, with 19 bases between them. Germline V gene sequence: CDR1 DFQATT, CDR2 SNEGSKA (reference sequence). This CDR3 contains 16 residues. The CDR3 nucleotides are TGCAGTGCCGGGGGACTGGCAGCGGGCAGCAATCAGCCCCAGCATTTT. The encoded protein is CSAGGLAAGSNQPQHF.

A remark on this clonotype: It may be a read error: a sequence one base away is much more abundant. This sequence joins TRBV7-2 and TRBJ2-3; 8 bases fit TRBD2. This CDR3 has 16 residues. Germline-derived CDR1 and CDR2 are SGHTA and FQGNSA. The CDR3 nucleotides read TGTGCCAGCAGATTAGCGCCTAGCGGGTACACAGATACGCAGTATTTT. Translated, it gives CASRLAPSGYTDTQYF.

This chain links TRBV18 with TRBJ1-1, with TRBD1 identical over 10 bases. The CDR3 has 17 amino acids. CDR1 and CDR2 (germline): KGHSH, LQKENI. Trimming at V came to 5 bases and at J to 4 bases, leaving 13 bases not matched to a gene. In DNA form, the CDR3 reads TGTGCCAGCTCATTGACCGGGACAGGGGTTGGCGGCACTGAAGCTTTCTTT. Residues: CASSLTGTGVGGTEAFF.

The chain has TRBV20-1 and TRBJ2-7; no clear D. This CDR3 region has 14 residues. Germline V lookup: CDR1 DFQATT, CDR2 SNEGSKA (reference sequence). V was shortened by 6 bases and J by 3 bases, with 18 bases between the two germline ends. The CDR3 DNA sequence: TGCAGTGCCAGCTCTCGGGCGGCTGACTACGAGCAGTACTTC. It specifies CSASSRAADYEQYF.